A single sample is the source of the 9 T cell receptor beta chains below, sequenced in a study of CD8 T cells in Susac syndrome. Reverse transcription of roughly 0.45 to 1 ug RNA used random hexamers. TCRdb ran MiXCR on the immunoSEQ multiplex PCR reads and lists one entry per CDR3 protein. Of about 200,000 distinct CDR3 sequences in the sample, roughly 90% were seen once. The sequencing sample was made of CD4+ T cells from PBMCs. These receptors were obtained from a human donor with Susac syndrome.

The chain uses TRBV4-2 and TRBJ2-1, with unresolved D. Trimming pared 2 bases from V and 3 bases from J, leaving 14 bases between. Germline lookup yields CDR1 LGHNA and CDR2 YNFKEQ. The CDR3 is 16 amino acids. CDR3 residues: CASSQNHRSIYNEQFF. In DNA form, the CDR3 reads TGTGCCAGCAGCCAAAATCATCGGAGCATCTACAATGAGCAGTTCTTC.

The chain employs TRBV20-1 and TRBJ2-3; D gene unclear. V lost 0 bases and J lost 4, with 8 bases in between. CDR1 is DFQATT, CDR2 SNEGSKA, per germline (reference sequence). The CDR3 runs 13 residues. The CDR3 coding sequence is TGCAGTGCTAGAGATCATTTTTCAGATACGCAGTATTTT. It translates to CSARDHFSDTQYF.

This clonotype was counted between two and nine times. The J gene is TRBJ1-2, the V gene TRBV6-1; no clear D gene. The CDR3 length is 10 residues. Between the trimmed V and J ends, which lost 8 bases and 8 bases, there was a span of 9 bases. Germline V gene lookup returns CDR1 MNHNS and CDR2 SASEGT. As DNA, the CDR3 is TGTGCCAGCGGGGTGAGCGGCTACACCTTC. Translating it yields CASGVSGYTF.

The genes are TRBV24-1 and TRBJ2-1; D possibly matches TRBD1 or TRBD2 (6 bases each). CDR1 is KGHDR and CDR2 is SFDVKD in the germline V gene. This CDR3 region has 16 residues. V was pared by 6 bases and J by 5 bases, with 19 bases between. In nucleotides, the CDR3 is TGTGCCACCAGTATGGGAGGAGTCCAGGGGCACAATGAGCAGTTCTTC. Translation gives CATSMGGVQGHNEQFF.

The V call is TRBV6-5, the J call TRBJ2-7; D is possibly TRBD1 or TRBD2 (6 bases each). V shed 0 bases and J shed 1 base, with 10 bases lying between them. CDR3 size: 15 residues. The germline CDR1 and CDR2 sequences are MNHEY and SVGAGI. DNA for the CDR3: TGTGCCAGCAGTTACTCCACAGGGAGGTCCTACGAGCAGTACTTC. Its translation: CASSYSTGRSYEQYF.

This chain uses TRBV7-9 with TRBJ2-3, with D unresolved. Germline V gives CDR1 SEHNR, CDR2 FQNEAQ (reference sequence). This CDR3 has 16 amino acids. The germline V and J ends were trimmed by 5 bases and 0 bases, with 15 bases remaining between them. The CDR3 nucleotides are TGTGCCAGCAGCCCCAGGAGTCACTCTAGCACAGATACGCAGTATTTT. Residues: CASSPRSHSSTDTQYF. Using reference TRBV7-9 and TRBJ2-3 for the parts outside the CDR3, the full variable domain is DTGVSQNPRHKITKRGQNVTFRCDPISEHNRLYWYRQTLGQGPEFLTYFQNEAQLEKSRLLSDRFSAERPKGSFSTLEIQRTEQGDSAMYLCASSPRSHSSTDTQYFGPGTRLTVL.

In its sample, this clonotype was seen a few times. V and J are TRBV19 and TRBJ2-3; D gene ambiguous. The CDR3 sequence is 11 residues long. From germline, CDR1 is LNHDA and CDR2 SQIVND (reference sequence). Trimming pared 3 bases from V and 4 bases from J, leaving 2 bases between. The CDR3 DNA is TGTGCCAGTAGTATTTCAGATACGCAGTATTTT. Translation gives CASSISDTQYF.

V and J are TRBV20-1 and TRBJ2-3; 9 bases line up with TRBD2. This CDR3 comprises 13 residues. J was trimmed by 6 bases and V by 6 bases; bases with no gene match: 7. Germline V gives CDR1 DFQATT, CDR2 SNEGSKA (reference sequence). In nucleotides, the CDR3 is TGCAGTGCAAAGGGCCTAGCGGGGGATACGCAGTATTTT. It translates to CSAKGLAGDTQYF.

The DNA of the CDR3 is TGTGCCAGCAGGGCACTCCGGGCTAGCGGGAGGAGAGAGACCCAGTACTTC. It is translated as CASRALRASGRRETQYF. The J gene is TRBJ2-5, the V gene TRBV5-6; TRBD2 matches at 11 bases. After removal of 5 bases from V and 4 bases from J, the junction contained 13 bases not matched to a gene. CDR1 and CDR2 from the germline V gene are SGHDT and YYEEEE. The CDR3 totals 17 residues.